The rows below give T cell receptor beta chains drawn from one sample of a study of cytomegalovirus exposure and HLA in healthy donors. Measured with immunoSEQ multiplex PCR; TCRdb has only the in-frame clones, and not every one. This sample has about 190,000 clones; about 80% occur once, and the top ten carry around 3.5%. The sequenced sample was PBMCs. The source is a man aged 40-50 years in good health and CMV-seropositive. Each CDR3 is given with its conserved first and last residue. Fields, in order: V gene, clone size, J gene, CDR3 length, D gene, CDR3 protein. The D gene is left open where the match is weak. Some rows have no size entry. The others give once, few or many, or a class for an expanded clone.

TRBV5-4	once	-	17	TRBD1	CASSPAPTGLSSYEQYF
TRBV5-4	-	TRBJ2-2	15	-	CASSPSRVNTGELFF
TRBV6-5	-	TRBJ1-2	13	-	CASSYRGDGGYTF
TRBV2	-	TRBJ2-7	14	TRBD1	CASTPTGGRDEQYF
TRBV6-4	-	TRBJ2-3	15	TRBD1	CASSDSQGATDTQYF
TRBV7-6	once	TRBJ2-1	17	TRBD2	CASSLSGTSGTYNEQFF
TRBV19	-	TRBJ2-2	14	-	CASSIDAVSGELFF
TRBV6-5	-	TRBJ2-1	14	TRBD1	CASRPGTGGNEQFF
TRBV6-6	-	TRBJ1-5	14	TRBD1	CASSSTGPQEPQHF
TRBV5-1	-	TRBJ1-1	14	-	CASSRGHRNTEAFF
TRBV7-9	-	TRBJ2-3	12	TRBD2	CSSSSRTSGDFF
TRBV10-3	-	TRBJ2-5	14	TRBD2	CAIMGLAGIETQYF
TRBV7-9	-	TRBJ2-5	14	TRBD2	CASGSLAGKETQYF
TRBV27	-	TRBJ1-1	12	-	CASSPTPAEAFF
TRBV7-9	once	TRBJ2-3	16	-	CASSLWGGARADTQYF
TRBV7-3	-	TRBJ1-2	14	-	CASSLSQISYGYTF
TRBV28	-	TRBJ2-3	14	-	CASSPGDAGDTQYF
TRBV7-9	-	TRBJ2-1	13	-	CASSLPLADEQFF
TRBV6-1	few	TRBJ1-5	13	-	CASNSYSNQPQHF
TRBV18	-	TRBJ1-2	15	TRBD1	CASSPGTAMNYGYTF